Listed here are 19 T cell receptor beta chains from one sample, sequenced in a study of regulatory T cells in long-lasting Graves disease. Researchers made TCR beta libraries by using iRepertoire HTBI primers and running Arm-PCR on CDR3 regions. TCRdb passed the multiplex PCR reads through MiXCR, listing each CDR3 protein once. Counted here are roughly 300,000 distinct CDR3 sequences, 22% occurring once; the ten biggest clones make up 56%. As for time point: persistent/refractory GD, antithyroid drugs over 5 years with positive TRAb. With RNA extracted from PBMCs as input, the TCR library was made. The input for sequencing was peripheral blood mononuclear cells (PBMCs), taken when the disease was refractory, from a patient treated with antithyroid drugs. All receptors derive from a female donor with Graves disease.

This clonotype was observed a few times. This rearrangement joins TRBV9 to TRBJ1-5; TRBD1 aligns across 9 bases. This CDR3 region has 16 residues. The V segment lost 3 bases and the J segment 2 bases; nucleotides outside the gene matches: 6. CDR1 and CDR2 from the germline V gene are SGDLS and YYNGEE. CDR3 bases: TGTGCCAGCAGCGAGGGACAGGGATGGGGCAATCAGCCCCAGCATTTT. It is translated as CASSEGQGWGNQPQHF.

In regard to this clonotype: This may stem from a read error, because a much larger clone lies one nucleotide away. The chain couples TRBV7-2 to TRBJ1-1, with 9 bases that match TRBD1. Unmatched junction bases numbered 7, after V lost 5 bases and J lost 6 bases. Germline CDR1 and CDR2: SGHTA and FQGNSA. The CDR3 has 14 amino acids. The CDR3 reads CTSSTFGQGSEAFF. The CDR3 nucleotides read TGTACCAGCAGCACCTTTGGACAGGGGTCTGAAGCTTTCTTT.

This clonotype has only one observation. Given a much more abundant clone one base away, this may be a read error. This sequence joins TRBV6-1 and TRBJ1-1; possible D gene TRBD1, 5 bases. The CDR3 has 12 residues. The V end lost 2 bases, the J end lost 9 bases, and 10 bases lay between the germline ends. The germline V gene encodes CDR1 MNHNS and CDR2 SASEGT. This CDR3 reads CASSERQFKAFF. Written as DNA, the CDR3 is TGTGCCAGCAGTGAACGACAGTTTAAAGCTTTCTTT.

This chain joins TRBV27 and TRBJ2-2; a possible D gene is TRBD2 (5 bases). Germline V gene lookup returns CDR1 MNHEY and CDR2 SMNVEV (reference sequence). V was shortened by 5 bases and J by 7 bases, with 8 bases between the two germline ends. There are 12 residues in the CDR3. CDR3 in DNA: TGTGCCAGCAGTCCGGGGAGCGGGGAGCTGTTTTTT. Protein: CASSPGSGELFF.

CDR3 protein: CASSLVASGSTGELFF. In nucleotides, the CDR3 is TGCGCCAGCAGCTTGGTGGCTAGCGGGAGCACCGGGGAGCTGTTTTTT. The chain recombines TRBV5-1 with TRBJ2-2; 10 nucleotides match TRBD2. The V gene end was trimmed by 0 bases and the J gene end by 4 bases; junction bases not matched to a gene: 3. Per the germline V gene, CDR1 is SGHRS and CDR2 is YFSETQ. The CDR3 totals 16 residues. The full variable domain, rest sourced from reference TRBV5-1 and TRBJ2-2, is KAGVTQTPRYLIKTRGQQVTLSCSPISGHRSVSWYQQTPGQGLQFLFEYFSETQRNKGNFPGRFSGRQFSNSRSEMNVSTLELGDSALYLCASSLVASGSTGELFFGEGSRLTVL.

There are a few counts of this clonotype. The rearrangement joins TRBV19 to TRBJ1-5, with TRBD1 matching 8 bases. In germline, CDR1 is LNHDA, CDR2 SQIVND (reference sequence). CDR3 length: 15 residues. V trimming: 7 bases; J trimming: 0 bases; junction bases outside the gene matches: 5. CDR3 bases: TGTGCCAGTACCAGACAGGGGTATAGCAATCAGCCCCAGCATTTT. It codes for CASTRQGYSNQPQHF.

This clonotype was recorded at least ten times. For the CDR3, the DNA is TGTGCCAGCACTAACGCGGGAACTAACTATGGCTACACCTTC. Translating gives CASTNAGTNYGYTF. V and J are TRBV6-1 and TRBJ1-2; D gene unclear. Trimming stripped 7 bases from V and 0 bases from J, with 12 bases between. The CDR3 has 14 amino acids. The germline V gene has CDR1 MNHNS and CDR2 SASEGT.

This clonotype was found many times. V and J are TRBV5-1 and TRBJ1-5; no reliable D call. The V gene lost 2 bases and the J gene lost 2 bases, with 8 bases spanning the gap. CDR3 length equals 14 residues. Looked up from germline, CDR1 is SGHRS and CDR2 is YFSETQ. CDR3 sequence (DNA): TGCGCCAGCAGCTTTAGCGGGGGCAATCAGCCCCAGCATTTT. This sequence encodes CASSFSGGNQPQHF.

This clonotype was recorded many times. The chain uses TRBV7-2 and TRBJ1-5; D ambiguous. From germline, CDR1 is SGHTA and CDR2 FQGNSA. The CDR3 length is 15 residues. V lost 1 base to trimming and J lost 5 bases, with 12 bases between them. The CDR3 loop reads CASSLVYGGDQPQHF. In DNA, the CDR3 is TGTGCCAGCAGCTTAGTATACGGTGGTGATCAGCCCCAGCATTTT.

The sample holds many counts of this clonotype. The genes are TRBV19 and TRBJ1-5, with 7 nucleotides matching TRBD1. This CDR3 is built from 13 residues. J gave up 3 bases and V 6 bases, and 2 bases lay outside the gene matches. The germline V gene encodes CDR1 LNHDA and CDR2 SQIVND (reference sequence). The CDR3 nucleotides are TGTGCCAGTAGGACAGGGCTCAATCAGCCCCAGCATTTT. This codes for CASRTGLNQPQHF.

In this sample, this clonotype turned up many times. The genes are TRBV20-1 and TRBJ2-7; D gene unclear. The germline V and J ends were trimmed by 4 bases and 2 bases, with 18 bases remaining between them. Germline V gives CDR1 DFQATT, CDR2 SNEGSKA (reference sequence). This CDR3 is 15 amino acids long. CDR3 residues: CSATASRTDTYEQYF. The CDR3 DNA follows: TGCAGTGCTACAGCGTCCCGGACGGATACCTACGAGCAGTACTTC.

This clonotype was counted only a few times. The chain couples TRBV30 to TRBJ1-2; 9 positions agree with TRBD1. Germline assignment: CDR1 GTSNPN and CDR2 SVGIG (reference sequence). V shed 7 bases, J shed 2 bases, and the junction held 2 bases outside the gene matches. The CDR3 runs 12 residues. CDR3 DNA: TGTGCCTCGGGGACAGGGAACTATGGCTACACCTTC. Amino acid sequence: CASGTGNYGYTF.

This clonotype occurred many times. DNA of the CDR3: TGTGCCATCAGTGAGTCGAGGTTGGGGCGGGGAGAGCAGTACTTC. Its protein is CAISESRLGRGEQYF. The chain has TRBV10-3 and TRBJ2-7, with D tentatively TRBD2 (6 bases). The germline V and J ends were trimmed by 0 bases and 7 bases, with 16 bases remaining between them. Per germline, CDR1 ENHRY and CDR2 SYGVKD. The CDR3 spans 15 residues.

This chain joins TRBV5-1 and TRBJ2-7; D is unclear. This CDR3 comprises 15 residues. Germline-derived CDR1 and CDR2 are SGHRS and YFSETQ. V shed 0 bases and J shed 3 bases, with 13 bases lying between them. CDR3 protein: CASSLDGVSYYEQYF. The DNA of the CDR3 is TGCGCCAGCAGCTTGGACGGAGTCTCTTACTACGAGCAGTACTTC.

As regards this clonotype: A read error may explain this, as a much larger clone is one base away. CDR3 sequence (DNA): TGTGCCATCAGTCCAACCATAGCGGGAAAAGAGACCCAGTACTTC. The encoded protein is CAISPTIAGKETQYF. This chain links TRBV12-3 or TRBV12-4 with TRBJ2-5; 8 positions agree with TRBD2. CDR3 size: 15 residues.

This chain links TRBV20-1 with TRBJ2-7; D remains unclear. The germline CDR1 and CDR2 sequences are DFQATT and SNEGSKA (reference sequence). The CDR3 is made up of 11 amino acids. Trimming cost V 4 bases and J 2 bases, with 6 bases left between them. The DNA of the CDR3 is TGCAGTGCTAAAGAAGCCTACGAGCAGTACTTC. Amino acid sequence: CSAKEAYEQYF.

This clonotype was detected many times. The CDR3 is CASSPGLTGETQYF. DNA for the CDR3: TGTGCCAGCAGCCCTGGACTCACGGGGGAGACCCAGTACTTC. This chain joins TRBV3-1 and TRBJ2-5; maybe TRBD2 (5 bases). Trimming pared 4 bases from V and 5 bases from J, leaving 14 bases between. Per germline, CDR1 LGHDT and CDR2 YNNKEL (reference sequence). The CDR3 consists of 14 residues.

The chain uses TRBV25-1 and TRBJ1-1; D remains unclear. The CDR3 is 13 amino acids. The germline gives CDR1 MGHDK, CDR2 SYGVNS. The V and J ends lost 7 bases and 8 bases respectively, with 17 bases between them. This CDR3 is CASTSLGFSEAFF. Written as DNA, the CDR3 is TGTGCCAGCACCTCTTTAGGGTTTTCGGAAGCTTTCTTT. Full variable domain (remainder filled in from reference TRBV25-1 and TRBJ1-1): EADIYQTPRYLVIGTGKKITLECSQTMGHDKMYWYQQDPGMELHLIHYSYGVNSTEKGDLSSESTVSRIRTEHFPLTLESARPSHTSQYLCASTSLGFSEAFFGQGTRLTVV.

The table lists this clonotype with a few counts. The rearrangement uses TRBV5-1 and TRBJ2-7, with D unclear. The V gene's germline CDR1 is SGHRS and CDR2 YFSETQ. The CDR3 has 13 residues. Trimming removed 7 bases from V and 2 bases from J, with 13 bases in between. Here the CDR3 DNA reads TGCGCCAGCCGTAAGGCCCTCACCTACGAGCAGTACTTC. Encoded protein: CASRKALTYEQYF.